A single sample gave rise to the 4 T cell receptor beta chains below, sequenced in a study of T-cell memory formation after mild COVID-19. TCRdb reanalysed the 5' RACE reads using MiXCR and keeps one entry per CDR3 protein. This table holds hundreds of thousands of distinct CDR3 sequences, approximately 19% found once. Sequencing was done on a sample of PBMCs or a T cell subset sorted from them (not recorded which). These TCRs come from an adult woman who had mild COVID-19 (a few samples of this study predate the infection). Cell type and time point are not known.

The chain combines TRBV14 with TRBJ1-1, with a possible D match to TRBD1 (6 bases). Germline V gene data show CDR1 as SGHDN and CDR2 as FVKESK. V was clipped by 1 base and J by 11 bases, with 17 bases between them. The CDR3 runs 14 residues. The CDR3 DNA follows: TGTGCCAGCAGCCAAGCGGGGGGGCCCAAACCCGCTTTCTTT. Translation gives CASSQAGGPKPAFF.

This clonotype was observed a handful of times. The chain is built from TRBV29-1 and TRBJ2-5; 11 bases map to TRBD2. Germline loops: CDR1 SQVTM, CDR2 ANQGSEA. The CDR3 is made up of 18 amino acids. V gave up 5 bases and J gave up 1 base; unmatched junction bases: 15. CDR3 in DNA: TGCAGCGTTCTAGCGAAACCGGGACTAGCGGAGCTCCAAGAGACCCAGTACTTC. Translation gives CSVLAKPGLAELQETQYF.

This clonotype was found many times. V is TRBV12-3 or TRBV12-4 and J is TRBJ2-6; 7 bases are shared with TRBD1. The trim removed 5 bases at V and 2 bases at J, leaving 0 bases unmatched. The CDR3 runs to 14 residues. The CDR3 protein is CASSQGAGANVLTF. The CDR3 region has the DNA TGTGCCAGCAGTCAGGGGGCTGGGGCCAACGTCCTGACTTTC.

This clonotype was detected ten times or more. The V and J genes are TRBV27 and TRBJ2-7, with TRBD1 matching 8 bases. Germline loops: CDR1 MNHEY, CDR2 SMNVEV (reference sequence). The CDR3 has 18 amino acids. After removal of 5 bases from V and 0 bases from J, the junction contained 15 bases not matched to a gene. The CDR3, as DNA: TGTGCCAGCAGTCCCACGCCCGGACAGGGACTCAGCTCCTACGAGCAGTACTTC. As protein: CASSPTPGQGLSSYEQYF.